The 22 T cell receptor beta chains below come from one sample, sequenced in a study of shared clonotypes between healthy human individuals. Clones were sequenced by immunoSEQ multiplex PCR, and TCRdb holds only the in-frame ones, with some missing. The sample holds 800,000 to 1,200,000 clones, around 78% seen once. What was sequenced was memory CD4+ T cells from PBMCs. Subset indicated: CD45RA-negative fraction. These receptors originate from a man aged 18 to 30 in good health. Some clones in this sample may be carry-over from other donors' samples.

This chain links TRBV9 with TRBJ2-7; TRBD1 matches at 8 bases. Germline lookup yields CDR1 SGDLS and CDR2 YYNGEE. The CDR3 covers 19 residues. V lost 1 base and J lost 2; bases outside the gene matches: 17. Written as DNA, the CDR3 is TGTGCCAGCAGCGTATCCGAATCACCAAGACAGGGGACAACCTACGAGCAGTACTTC. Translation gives CASSVSESPRQGTTYEQYF.

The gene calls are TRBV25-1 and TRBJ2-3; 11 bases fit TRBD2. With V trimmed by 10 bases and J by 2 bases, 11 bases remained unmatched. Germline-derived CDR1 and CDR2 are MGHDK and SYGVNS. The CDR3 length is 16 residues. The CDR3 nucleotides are TGTGCCACCCGACCCGGGACTAGCGGCCTCACAGATACGCAGTATTTT. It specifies CATRPGTSGLTDTQYF.

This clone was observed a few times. The chain's CDR3 is CASKDNAKTEAFF. DNA of the CDR3: TGTGCCAGTAAGGACAATGCCAAAACTGAAGCTTTCTTT. The chain uses TRBV19 and TRBJ1-1, with a possible D match to TRBD1 (5 bases). The CDR3 is 13 residues long. Trimming removed 7 bases at V and 5 bases at J, with 14 bases between. In germline, CDR1 is LNHDA, CDR2 SQIVND (reference sequence).

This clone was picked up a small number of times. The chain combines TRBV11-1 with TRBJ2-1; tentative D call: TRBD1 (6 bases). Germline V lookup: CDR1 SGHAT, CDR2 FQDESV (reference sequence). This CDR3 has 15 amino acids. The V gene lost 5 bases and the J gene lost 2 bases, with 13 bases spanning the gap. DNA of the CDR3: TGTGCCAGCAGCAAGAAGACAGGCCCCTACAATGAGCAGTTCTTC. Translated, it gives CASSKKTGPYNEQFF.

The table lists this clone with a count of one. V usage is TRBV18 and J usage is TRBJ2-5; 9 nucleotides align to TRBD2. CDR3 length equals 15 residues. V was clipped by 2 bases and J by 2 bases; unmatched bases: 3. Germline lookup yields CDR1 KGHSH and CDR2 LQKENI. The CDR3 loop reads CASSPASGTQETQYF. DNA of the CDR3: TGTGCCAGCTCACCAGCTAGCGGGACACAAGAGACCCAGTACTTC.

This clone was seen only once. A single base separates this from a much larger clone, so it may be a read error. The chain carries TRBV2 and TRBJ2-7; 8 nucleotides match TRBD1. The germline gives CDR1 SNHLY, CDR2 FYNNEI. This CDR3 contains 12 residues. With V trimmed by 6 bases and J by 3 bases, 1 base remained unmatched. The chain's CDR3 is CASRDRVYEQYF. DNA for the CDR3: TGTGCCAGCAGGGACAGGGTCTACGAGCAGTACTTC.

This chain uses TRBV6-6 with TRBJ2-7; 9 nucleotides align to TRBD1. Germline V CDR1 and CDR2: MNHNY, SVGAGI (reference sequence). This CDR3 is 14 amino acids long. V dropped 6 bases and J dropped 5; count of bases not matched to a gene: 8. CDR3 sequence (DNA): TGTGCCAGCAGCCCCCACGGGACAGGGAACGAGCAGTACTTC. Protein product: CASSPHGTGNEQYF.

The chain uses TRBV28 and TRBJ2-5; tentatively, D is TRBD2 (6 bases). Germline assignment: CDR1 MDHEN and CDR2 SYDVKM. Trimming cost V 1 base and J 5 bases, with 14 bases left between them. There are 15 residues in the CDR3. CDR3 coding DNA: TGTGCCAGCAGTTTATATTCGGACGGAGGGGAGACCCAGTACTTC. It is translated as CASSLYSDGGETQYF.

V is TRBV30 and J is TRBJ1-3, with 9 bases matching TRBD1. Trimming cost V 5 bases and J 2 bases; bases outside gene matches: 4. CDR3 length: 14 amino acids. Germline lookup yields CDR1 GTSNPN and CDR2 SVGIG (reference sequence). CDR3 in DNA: TGTGCCTGGGCCGGGACAGGGACTGGAAACACCATATATTTT. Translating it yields CAWAGTGTGNTIYF. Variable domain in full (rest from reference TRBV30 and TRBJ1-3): SQTIHQWPATLVQPVGSPLSLECTVEGTSNPNLYWYRQAAGRGLQLLFYSVGIGQISSEVPQNLSASRPQDRQFILSSKKLLLSDSGFYLCAWAGTGTGNTIYFGEGSWLTVV.

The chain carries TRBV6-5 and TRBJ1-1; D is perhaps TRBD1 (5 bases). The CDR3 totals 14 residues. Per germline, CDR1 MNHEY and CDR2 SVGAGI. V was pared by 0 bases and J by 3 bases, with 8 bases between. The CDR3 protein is CASSYSGGYTEAFF. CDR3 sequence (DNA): TGTGCCAGCAGTTACTCCGGGGGGTACACTGAAGCTTTCTTT.

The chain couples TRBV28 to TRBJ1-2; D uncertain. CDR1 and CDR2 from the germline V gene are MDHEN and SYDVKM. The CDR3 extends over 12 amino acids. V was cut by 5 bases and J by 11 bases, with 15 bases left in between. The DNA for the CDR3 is TGTGCCAGCAGTCCCCACAGCTCCGGTTACACCTTC. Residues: CASSPHSSGYTF.

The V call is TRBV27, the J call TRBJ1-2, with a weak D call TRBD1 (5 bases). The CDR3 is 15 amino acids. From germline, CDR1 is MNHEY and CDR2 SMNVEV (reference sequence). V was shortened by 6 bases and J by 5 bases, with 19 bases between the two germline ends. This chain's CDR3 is CASRAPGPVEYGYTF. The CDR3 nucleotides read TGTGCCAGCAGGGCCCCAGGGCCCGTCGAGTATGGCTACACCTTC.

Here the CDR3 DNA reads TGCGCCAGCAGCTTGGTTCCGTTACAGGGTACCCAAGAGACCCAGTACTTC. Translation: CASSLVPLQGTQETQYF. The V call is TRBV5-1, the J call TRBJ2-5, with a tentative D call TRBD1 (6 bases). Trimming cost V 0 bases and J 1 base, with 16 bases left between them. Germline loops: CDR1 SGHRS, CDR2 YFSETQ. This CDR3 has 17 amino acids.

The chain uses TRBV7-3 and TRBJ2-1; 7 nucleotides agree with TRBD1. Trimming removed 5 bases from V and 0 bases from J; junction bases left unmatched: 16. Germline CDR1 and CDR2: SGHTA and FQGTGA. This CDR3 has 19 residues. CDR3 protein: CASSLKVGDSFSSYNEQFF. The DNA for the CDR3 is TGTGCCAGCAGCCTGAAGGTGGGGGACAGCTTTAGCTCCTACAATGAGCAGTTCTTC.

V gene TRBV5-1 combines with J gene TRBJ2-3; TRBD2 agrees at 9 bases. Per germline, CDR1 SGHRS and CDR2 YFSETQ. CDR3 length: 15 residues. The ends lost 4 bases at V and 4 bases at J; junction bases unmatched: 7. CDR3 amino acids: CASSQASGTPDTQYF. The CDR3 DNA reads TGCGCCAGCAGCCAAGCTAGCGGGACTCCAGATACGCAGTATTTT.

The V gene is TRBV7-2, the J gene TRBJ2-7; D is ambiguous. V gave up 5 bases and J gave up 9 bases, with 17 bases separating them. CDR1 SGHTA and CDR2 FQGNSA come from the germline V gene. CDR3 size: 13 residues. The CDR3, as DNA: TGTGCCAGCAGCCCGTCCGGGCCCCAGGTGCAGTACTTC. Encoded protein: CASSPSGPQVQYF.

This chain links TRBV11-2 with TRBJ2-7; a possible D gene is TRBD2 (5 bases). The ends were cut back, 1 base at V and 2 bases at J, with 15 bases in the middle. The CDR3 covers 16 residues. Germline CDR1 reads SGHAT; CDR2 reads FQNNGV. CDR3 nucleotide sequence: TGTGCCAGCAGCTTAGCGAATTTGCGGGCGGCCTACGAGCAGTACTTC. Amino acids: CASSLANLRAAYEQYF.

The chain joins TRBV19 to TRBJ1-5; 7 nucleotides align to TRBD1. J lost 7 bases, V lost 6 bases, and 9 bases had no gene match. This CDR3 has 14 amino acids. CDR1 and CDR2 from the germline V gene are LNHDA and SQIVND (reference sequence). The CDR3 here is CASRFNRGPQPQHF. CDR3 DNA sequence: TGTGCCAGTAGGTTTAACAGGGGTCCACAGCCCCAGCATTTT.

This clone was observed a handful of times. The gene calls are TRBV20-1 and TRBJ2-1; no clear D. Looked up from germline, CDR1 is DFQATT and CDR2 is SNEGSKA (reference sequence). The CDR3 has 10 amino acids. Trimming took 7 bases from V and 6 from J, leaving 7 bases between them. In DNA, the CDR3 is TGCAGTGGGATGGGCAATGAGCAGTTCTTC. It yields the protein CSGMGNEQFF.

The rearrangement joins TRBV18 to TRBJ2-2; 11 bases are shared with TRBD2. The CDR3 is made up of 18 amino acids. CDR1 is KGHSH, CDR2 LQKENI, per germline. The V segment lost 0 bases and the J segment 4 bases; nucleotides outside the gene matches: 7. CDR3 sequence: CASSPPETGLAVTGELFF. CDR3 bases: TGTGCCAGCTCACCACCGGAAACGGGACTAGCGGTCACCGGGGAGCTGTTTTTT. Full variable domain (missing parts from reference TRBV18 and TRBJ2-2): NAGVMQNPRHLVRRRGQEARLRCSPMKGHSHVYWYRQLPEEGLKFMVYLQKENIIDESGMPKERFSAEFPKEGPSILRIQQVVRGDSAAYFCASSPPETGLAVTGELFFGEGSRLTVL.

The DNA of the CDR3 is TGCAGCGTTGTTCACCCATCGGGAGGAGATACGCAGTATTTT. Amino acid sequence: CSVVHPSGGDTQYF. This rearrangement joins TRBV29-1 to TRBJ2-3; 7 bases align to TRBD2. This CDR3 region has 14 residues. V dropped 4 bases and J dropped 5; count of bases not matched to a gene: 9. Germline CDR1 reads SQVTM; CDR2 reads ANQGSEA.

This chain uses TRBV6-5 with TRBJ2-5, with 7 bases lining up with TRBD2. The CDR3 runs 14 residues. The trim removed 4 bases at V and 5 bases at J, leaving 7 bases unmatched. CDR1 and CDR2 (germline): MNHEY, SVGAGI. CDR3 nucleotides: TGTGCCAGCAGTTCCCGGCTGGGAGGGGAGACCCAGTACTTC. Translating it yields CASSSRLGGETQYF.